These 5 T cell receptor beta chains originate from one sample sequenced in a study of shared clonotypes between healthy human individuals. Profiled with immunoSEQ multiplex PCR; TCRdb holds only in-frame clones, not every one. The sample includes around 430,000 clones, around 75% of them seen just once. Sequenced material: PBMCs. These receptors were obtained from a middle-aged woman in good health. Some clones in this sample may be carry-over from other donors' samples.

This clone was recorded once. V is TRBV5-1 and J is TRBJ2-1; 10 nucleotides agree with TRBD2. J was trimmed by 9 bases and V by 1 base; bases with no gene match: 16. The germline V gene has CDR1 SGHRS and CDR2 YFSETQ. This CDR3 has 18 amino acids. CDR3 nucleotides: TGCGCCAGCAGCTTGTGGTGGGGCGGGGCTAGCGGGAGTCGTGAGCAGTTCTTC. Its protein is CASSLWWGGASGSREQFF.

This clone was observed once. The CDR3 nucleotides are TGTGCCAGCAGTCAACACACAGATACGCAGTATTTT. Translation: CASSQHTDTQYF. The chain recombines TRBV27 with TRBJ2-3, with D unclear. The CDR3 runs to 12 residues. The germline V and J ends were trimmed by 5 bases and 2 bases, with 5 bases remaining between them. Germline V gene sequence: CDR1 MNHEY, CDR2 SMNVEV (reference sequence).

In this sample, this clone turned up once. V is TRBV6-5 and J is TRBJ2-1; 11 bases agree with TRBD2. The trim removed 2 bases at V and 10 bases at J, leaving 7 bases unmatched. Per germline, CDR1 MNHEY and CDR2 SVGAGI. This CDR3 spans 15 amino acids. The CDR3 DNA is TGTGCCAGCAGTTACCGCGGACTAGCGGGCCAGGAGCAGTTCTTC. Translating it yields CASSYRGLAGQEQFF.

The V gene is TRBV4-1, the J gene TRBJ2-7, with D tentatively TRBD1 (6 bases). Trimming left V 1 base short and J 3 bases short, with 13 bases between. The CDR3 is 15 amino acids. Germline CDR1 MGHRA, CDR2 YSYEKL. CDR3 sequence reads: CASSQAPGQGYEQYF. The CDR3 bases are TGCGCCAGCAGCCAAGCTCCGGGACAAGGCTACGAGCAGTACTTC.

This chain connects TRBV30 to TRBJ1-1; D call uncertain. This CDR3 is built from 11 residues. V was pared by 4 bases and J by 7 bases, with 10 bases between. Germline-derived CDR1 and CDR2 are GTSNPN and SVGIG (reference sequence). CDR3 in DNA: TGTGCCTGGAACGCGGAGGGTGAAGCTTTCTTT. Translating gives CAWNAEGEAFF.